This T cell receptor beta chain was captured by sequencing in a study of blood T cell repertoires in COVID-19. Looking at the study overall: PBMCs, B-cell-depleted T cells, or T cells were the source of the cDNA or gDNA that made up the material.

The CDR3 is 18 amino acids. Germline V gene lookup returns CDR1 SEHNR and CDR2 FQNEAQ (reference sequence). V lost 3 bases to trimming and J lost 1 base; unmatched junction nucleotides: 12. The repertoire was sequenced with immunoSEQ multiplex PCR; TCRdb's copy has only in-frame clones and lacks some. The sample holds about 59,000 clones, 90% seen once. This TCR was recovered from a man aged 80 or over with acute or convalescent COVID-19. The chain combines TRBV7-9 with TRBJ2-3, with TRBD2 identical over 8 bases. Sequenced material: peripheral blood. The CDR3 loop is CASSLSGGLSAGTDTQYF. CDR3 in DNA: TGTGCCAGCAGCTTGAGCGGGGGCCTTAGCGCTGGCACAGATACGCAGTATTTT.